One and the same sample provided the 13 T cell receptor beta chains below, sequenced in a study of T cell changes during pregnancy in multiple sclerosis. TCRdb's copy holds only in-frame clones and misses some; the assay was immunoSEQ multiplex PCR. The table includes fewer than 55,000 clones, about 90% detected once. This specimen was peripheral blood, taken in the second trimester of pregnancy. Receptor source: a female donor in good health, enrolled as a control in a pregnancy study.

This chain joins TRBV18 and TRBJ2-3, with 7 bases fitting TRBD2. The junction had 9 bases not matched to a gene; V was cut back by 6 bases and J by 0 bases. The V gene's germline CDR1 is KGHSH and CDR2 LQKENI. The CDR3 runs 16 residues. In DNA form, the CDR3 reads TGTGCCAGCTCCCCCTTACTAGCGCTTAGCACAGATACGCAGTATTTT. Protein product: CASSPLLALSTDTQYF.

This chain joins TRBV7-9 and TRBJ1-4; no clear D gene. V was clipped by 5 bases and J by 0 bases, with 10 bases between them. Germline CDR1 SEHNR, CDR2 FQNEAQ (reference sequence). This CDR3 is built from 15 residues. The CDR3 DNA is TGTGCCAGCAGCGGAGACGTTACAACTAATGAAAAACTGTTTTTT. It specifies CASSGDVTTNEKLFF.

The V and J genes are TRBV30 and TRBJ2-2; the D is unclear. Germline V CDR1 and CDR2: GTSNPN, SVGIG (reference sequence). Between the trimmed V and J ends, which lost 0 bases and 9 bases, there was a span of 5 bases. CDR3 size: 11 residues. CDR3 protein: CAWSVSRELFF. In nucleotides, the CDR3 is TGTGCCTGGAGTGTGAGTCGGGAGCTGTTTTTT.

The rearrangement links TRBV27 to TRBJ2-3, with a tentative D call TRBD2 (6 bases). The CDR3 totals 16 residues. Trimming stripped 3 bases from V and 2 bases from J, with 15 bases between. CDR1 and CDR2 (germline): MNHEY, SMNVEV (reference sequence). The CDR3 reads CASSFGVAENTDTQYF. The CDR3 nucleotides are TGTGCCAGCAGTTTCGGGGTAGCGGAGAACACAGATACGCAGTATTTT.

The sample holds a few counts of this clone. The V gene is TRBV14, the J gene TRBJ2-1; 8 bases align to TRBD1. In germline, CDR1 is SGHDN, CDR2 FVKESK. V was clipped by 4 bases and J by 5 bases; unmatched bases: 4. The CDR3 has 14 amino acids. Written as DNA, the CDR3 is TGTGCCAGCAGCCCGGGACAGGAAGACAATGAGCAGTTCTTC. This translates into CASSPGQEDNEQFF.

The chain recombines TRBV27 with TRBJ2-1; 8 bases are shared with TRBD2. Losses at the gene ends were 7 bases for V and 7 bases for J; bases not matched to a gene: 12. CDR1 is MNHEY and CDR2 is SMNVEV in the germline V gene (reference sequence). There are 15 residues in the CDR3. The CDR3 protein is CASKNPPGGHNEQFF. The DNA for the CDR3 is TGTGCCAGCAAAAATCCCCCGGGAGGGCATAATGAGCAGTTCTTC.

The chain combines TRBV5-4 with TRBJ2-7, with 8 positions matching TRBD2. The CDR3 runs to 15 residues. The germline V gene encodes CDR1 SGHNT and CDR2 YYREEE (reference sequence). Unmatched junction bases numbered 6, after V lost 4 bases and J lost 0 bases. CDR3 loop: CASSPDAGGSYEQYF. The CDR3 bases are TGTGCCAGCAGCCCAGATGCGGGGGGCTCCTACGAGCAGTACTTC.

The rearrangement links TRBV11-2 to TRBJ1-2; D is perhaps TRBD1 (5 bases). Between the trimmed V and J ends, which lost 3 bases and 8 bases, there was a span of 10 bases. Germline CDR1 reads SGHAT; CDR2 reads FQNNGV. The CDR3 runs to 12 residues. The CDR3 sequence is CASSLGGGGYTF. The DNA for the CDR3 is TGTGCCAGCAGCTTGGGGGGGGGAGGCTACACCTTC.

The rearrangement uses TRBV6-5 and TRBJ2-1; 11 bases fit TRBD2. Germline CDR1 MNHEY, CDR2 SVGAGI. After removal of 5 bases from V and 3 bases from J, the junction contained 3 bases not matched to a gene. The CDR3 covers 15 residues. CDR3 protein: CASSPGLADYNEQFF. The DNA for the CDR3 is TGTGCCAGCAGTCCGGGACTAGCGGACTACAATGAGCAGTTCTTC.

The chain recombines TRBV19 with TRBJ1-2, with D unresolved. The CDR3 covers 15 residues. Trimming left V 9 bases short and J 4 bases short, with 21 bases between. Germline V lookup: CDR1 LNHDA, CDR2 SQIVND (reference sequence). CDR3 protein: CASYARPGKVYGYTF. The DNA for the CDR3 is TGTGCCAGCTACGCCAGGCCCGGGAAAGTCTATGGCTACACCTTC.

V usage is TRBV6-5 and J usage is TRBJ1-1; possible D gene TRBD1, 5 bases. Germline V gene lookup returns CDR1 MNHEY and CDR2 SVGAGI. This CDR3 contains 16 residues. Trimming took 0 bases from V and 0 from J, leaving 11 bases between them. The DNA for the CDR3 is TGTGCCAGCAGTTACTCGTTGGGGGGTATGAACACTGAAGCTTTCTTT. This sequence encodes CASSYSLGGMNTEAFF.

The chain employs TRBV5-4 and TRBJ2-7, with D possibly matching TRBD1 (6 bases). The V gene's germline CDR1 is SGHNT and CDR2 YYREEE (reference sequence). V was clipped by 5 bases and J by 1 base, with 10 bases between them. This CDR3 contains 13 residues. The CDR3 coding sequence is TGTGCCAGCAGGGCCAGGGGTTCCTACGAGCAGTACTTC. It codes for CASRARGSYEQYF.

A remark on this clone: Other DNA sequences in the same sample also yield this CDR3. The J gene is TRBJ2-3, the V gene TRBV6-1; a weak D match, TRBD2 (6 bases). Trimming stripped 8 bases from V and 2 bases from J, with 11 bases between. This CDR3 has 13 residues. Germline CDR1 is MNHNS and CDR2 is SASEGT. CDR3 DNA: TGTGCCAGCCTACGGGACTCCACAGATACGCAGTATTTT. It translates to CASLRDSTDTQYF.